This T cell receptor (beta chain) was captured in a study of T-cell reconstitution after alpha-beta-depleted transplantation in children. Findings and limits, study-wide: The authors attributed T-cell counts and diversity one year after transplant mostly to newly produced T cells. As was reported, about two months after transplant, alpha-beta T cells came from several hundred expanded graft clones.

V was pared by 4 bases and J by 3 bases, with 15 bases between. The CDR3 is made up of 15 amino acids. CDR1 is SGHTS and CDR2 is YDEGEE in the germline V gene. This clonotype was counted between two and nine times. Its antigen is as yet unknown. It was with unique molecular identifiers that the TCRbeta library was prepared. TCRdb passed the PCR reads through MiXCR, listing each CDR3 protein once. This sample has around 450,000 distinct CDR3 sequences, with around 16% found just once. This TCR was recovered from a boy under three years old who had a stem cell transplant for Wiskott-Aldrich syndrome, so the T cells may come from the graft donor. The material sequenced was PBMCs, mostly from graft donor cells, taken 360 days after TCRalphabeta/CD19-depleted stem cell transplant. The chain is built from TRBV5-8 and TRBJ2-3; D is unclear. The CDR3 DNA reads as TGTGCCAGCAGCCCCGGACCTTGGAGTACAGATACGCAGTATTTT. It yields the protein CASSPGPWSTDTQYF. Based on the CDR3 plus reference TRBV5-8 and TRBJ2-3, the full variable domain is EAGVTQSPTHLIKTRGQQATLRCSPISGHTSVYWYQQALGLGLQFLLWYDEGEERNRGNFPPRFSGRQFPNYSSELNVNALELEDSALYLCASSPGPWSTDTQYFGPGTRLTVL.